This T cell receptor beta chain was sequenced in a study of shared clonotypes between healthy human individuals. Whole-study findings and limits: Represented diversity (both genetic and exposure-history) was limited by the small number of donors.

In germline, CDR1 is SNHLY, CDR2 FYNNEI. The CDR3 sequence is 12 residues long. Trimming stripped 7 bases from V and 2 bases from J, with 9 bases between. Comments on this clone: Its cognate antigen is unknown.

Some clones are missing from TCRdb's copy, which holds only in-frame ones; the method was immunoSEQ multiplex PCR. The repertoire holds 1.5 million to 1.9 million clones, with 95% to 99% as singletons. The receptor was isolated from a young man in good health. The chain recombines TRBV2 with TRBJ2-7, with D perhaps matching TRBD2 (5 bases). The specimen sequenced was naive CD4+ T cells sorted from blood. Subset meaning: CD45RA+ positively selected. The CDR3 region is CASTGSAYEQYF. The CDR3 DNA reads TGTGCCAGCACGGGGTCGGCCTACGAGCAGTACTTC.